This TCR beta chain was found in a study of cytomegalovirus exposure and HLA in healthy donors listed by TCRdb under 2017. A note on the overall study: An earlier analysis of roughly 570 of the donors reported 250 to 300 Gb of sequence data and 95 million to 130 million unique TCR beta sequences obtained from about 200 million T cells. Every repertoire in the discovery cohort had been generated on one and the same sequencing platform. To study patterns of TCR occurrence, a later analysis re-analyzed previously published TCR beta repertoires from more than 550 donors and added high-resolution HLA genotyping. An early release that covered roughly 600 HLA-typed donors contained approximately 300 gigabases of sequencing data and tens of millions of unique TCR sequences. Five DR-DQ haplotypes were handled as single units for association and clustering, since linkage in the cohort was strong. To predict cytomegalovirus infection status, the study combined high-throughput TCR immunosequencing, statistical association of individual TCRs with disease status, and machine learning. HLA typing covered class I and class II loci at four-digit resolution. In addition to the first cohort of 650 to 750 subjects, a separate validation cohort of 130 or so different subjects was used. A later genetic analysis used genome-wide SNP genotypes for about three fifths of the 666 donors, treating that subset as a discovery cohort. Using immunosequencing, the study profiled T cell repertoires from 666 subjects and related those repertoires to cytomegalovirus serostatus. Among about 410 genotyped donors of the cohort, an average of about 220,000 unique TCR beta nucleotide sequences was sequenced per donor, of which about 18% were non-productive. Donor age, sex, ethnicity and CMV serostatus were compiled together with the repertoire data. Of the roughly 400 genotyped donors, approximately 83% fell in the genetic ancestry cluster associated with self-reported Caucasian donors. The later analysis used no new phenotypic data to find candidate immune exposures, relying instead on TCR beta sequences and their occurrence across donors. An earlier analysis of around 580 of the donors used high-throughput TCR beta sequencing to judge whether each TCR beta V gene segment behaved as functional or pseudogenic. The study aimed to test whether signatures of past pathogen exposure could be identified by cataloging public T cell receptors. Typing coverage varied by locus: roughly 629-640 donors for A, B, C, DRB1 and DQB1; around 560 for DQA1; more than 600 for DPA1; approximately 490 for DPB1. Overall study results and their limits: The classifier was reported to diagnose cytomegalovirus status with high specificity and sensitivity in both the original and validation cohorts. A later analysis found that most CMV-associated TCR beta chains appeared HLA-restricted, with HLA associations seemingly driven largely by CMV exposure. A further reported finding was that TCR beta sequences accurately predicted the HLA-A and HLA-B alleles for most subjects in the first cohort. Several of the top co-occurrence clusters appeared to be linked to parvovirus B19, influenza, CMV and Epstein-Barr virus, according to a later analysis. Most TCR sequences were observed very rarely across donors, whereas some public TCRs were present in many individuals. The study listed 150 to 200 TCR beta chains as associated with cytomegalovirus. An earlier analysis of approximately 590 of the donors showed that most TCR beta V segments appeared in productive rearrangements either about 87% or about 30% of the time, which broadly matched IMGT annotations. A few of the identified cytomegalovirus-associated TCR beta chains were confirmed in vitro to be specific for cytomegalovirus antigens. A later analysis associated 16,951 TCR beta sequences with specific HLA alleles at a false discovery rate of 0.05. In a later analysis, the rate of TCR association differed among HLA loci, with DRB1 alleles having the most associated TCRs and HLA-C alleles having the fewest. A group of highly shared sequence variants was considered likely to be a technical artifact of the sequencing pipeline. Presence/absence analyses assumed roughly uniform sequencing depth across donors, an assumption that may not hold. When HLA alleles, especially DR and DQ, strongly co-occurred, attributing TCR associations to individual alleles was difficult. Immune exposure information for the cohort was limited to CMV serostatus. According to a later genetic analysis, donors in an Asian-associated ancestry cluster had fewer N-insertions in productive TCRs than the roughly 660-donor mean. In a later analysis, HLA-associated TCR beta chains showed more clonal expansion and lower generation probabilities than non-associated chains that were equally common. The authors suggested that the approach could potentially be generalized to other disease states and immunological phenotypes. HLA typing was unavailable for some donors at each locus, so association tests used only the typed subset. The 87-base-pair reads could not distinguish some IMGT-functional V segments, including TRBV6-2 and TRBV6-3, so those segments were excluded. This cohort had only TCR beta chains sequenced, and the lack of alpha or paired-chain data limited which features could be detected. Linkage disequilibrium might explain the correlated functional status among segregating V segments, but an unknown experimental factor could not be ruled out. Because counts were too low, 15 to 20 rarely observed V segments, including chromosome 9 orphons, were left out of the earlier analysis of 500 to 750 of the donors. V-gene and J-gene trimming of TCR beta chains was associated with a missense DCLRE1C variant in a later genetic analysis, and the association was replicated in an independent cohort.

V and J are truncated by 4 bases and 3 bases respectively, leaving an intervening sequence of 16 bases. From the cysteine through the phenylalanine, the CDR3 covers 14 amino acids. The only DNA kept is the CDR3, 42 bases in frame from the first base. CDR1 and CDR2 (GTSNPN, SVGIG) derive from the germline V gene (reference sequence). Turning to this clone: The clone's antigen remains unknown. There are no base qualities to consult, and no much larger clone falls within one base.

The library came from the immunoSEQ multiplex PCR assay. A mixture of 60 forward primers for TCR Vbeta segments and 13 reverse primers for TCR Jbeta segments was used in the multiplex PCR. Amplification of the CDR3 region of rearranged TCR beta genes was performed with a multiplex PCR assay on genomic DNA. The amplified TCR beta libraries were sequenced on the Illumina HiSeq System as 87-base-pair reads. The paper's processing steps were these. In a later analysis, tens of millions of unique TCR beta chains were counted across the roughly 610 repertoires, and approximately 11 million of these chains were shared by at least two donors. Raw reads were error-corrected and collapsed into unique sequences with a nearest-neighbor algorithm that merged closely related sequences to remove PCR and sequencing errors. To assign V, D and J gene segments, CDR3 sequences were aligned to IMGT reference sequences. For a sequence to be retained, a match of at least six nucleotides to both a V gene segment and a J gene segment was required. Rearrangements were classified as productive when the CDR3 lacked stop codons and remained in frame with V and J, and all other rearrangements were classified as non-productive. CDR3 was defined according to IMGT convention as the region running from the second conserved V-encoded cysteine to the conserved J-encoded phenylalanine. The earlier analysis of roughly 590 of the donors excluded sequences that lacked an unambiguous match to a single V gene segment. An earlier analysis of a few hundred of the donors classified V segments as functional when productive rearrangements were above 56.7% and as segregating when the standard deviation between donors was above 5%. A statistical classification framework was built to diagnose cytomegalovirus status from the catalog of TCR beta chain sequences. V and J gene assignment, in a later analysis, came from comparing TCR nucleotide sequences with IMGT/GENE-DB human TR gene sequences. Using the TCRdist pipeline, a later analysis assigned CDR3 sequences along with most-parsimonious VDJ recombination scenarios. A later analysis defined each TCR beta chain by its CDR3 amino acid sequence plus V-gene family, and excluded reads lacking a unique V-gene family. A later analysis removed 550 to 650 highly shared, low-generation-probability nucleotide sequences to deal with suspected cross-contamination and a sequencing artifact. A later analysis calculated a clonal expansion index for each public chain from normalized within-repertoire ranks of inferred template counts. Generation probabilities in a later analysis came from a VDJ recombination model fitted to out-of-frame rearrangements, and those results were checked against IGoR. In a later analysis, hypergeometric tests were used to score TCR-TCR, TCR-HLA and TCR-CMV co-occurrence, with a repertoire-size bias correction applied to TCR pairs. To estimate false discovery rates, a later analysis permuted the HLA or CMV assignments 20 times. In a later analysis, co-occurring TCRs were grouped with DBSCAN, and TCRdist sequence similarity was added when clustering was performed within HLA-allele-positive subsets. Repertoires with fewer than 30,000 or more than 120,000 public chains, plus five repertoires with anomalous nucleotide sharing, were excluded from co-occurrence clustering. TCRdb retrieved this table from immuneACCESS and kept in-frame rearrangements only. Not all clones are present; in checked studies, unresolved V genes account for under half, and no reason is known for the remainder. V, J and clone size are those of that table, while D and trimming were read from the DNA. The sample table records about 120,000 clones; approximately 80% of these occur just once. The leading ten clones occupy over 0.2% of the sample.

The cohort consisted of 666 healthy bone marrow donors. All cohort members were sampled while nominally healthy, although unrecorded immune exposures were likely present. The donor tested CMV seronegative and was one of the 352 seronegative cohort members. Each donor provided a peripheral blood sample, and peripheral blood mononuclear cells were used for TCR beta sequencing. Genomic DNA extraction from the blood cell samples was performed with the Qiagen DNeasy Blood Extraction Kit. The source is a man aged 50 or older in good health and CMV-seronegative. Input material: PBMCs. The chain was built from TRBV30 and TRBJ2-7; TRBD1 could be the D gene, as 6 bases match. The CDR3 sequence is CAWKFRDTIYEQYF. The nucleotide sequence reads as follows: TGTGCCTGGAAGTTTCGGGACACTATCTACGAGCAGTACTTC.